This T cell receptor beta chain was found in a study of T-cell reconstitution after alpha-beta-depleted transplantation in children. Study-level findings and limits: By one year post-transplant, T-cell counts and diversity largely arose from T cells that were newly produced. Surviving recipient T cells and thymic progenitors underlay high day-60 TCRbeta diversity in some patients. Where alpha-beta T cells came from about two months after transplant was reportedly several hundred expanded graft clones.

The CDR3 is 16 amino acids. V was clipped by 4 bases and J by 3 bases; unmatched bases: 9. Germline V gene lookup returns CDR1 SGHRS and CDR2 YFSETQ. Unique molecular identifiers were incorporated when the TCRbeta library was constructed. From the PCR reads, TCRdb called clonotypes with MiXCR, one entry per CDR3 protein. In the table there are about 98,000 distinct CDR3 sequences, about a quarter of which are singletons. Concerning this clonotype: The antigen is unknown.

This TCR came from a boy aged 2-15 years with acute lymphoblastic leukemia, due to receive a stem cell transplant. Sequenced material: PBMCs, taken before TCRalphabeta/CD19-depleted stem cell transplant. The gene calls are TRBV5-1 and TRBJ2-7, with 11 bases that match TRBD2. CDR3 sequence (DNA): TGCGCCAGCAGCGGGACTAGCGGAGGGGCCCTCTACGAGCAGTACTTC. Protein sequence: CASSGTSGGALYEQYF. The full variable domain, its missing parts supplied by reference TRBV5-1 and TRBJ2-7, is KAGVTQTPRYLIKTRGQQVTLSCSPISGHRSVSWYQQTPGQGLQFLFEYFSETQRNKGNFPGRFSGRQFSNSRSEMNVSTLELGDSALYLCASSGTSGGALYEQYFGPGTRLTVT.